At least ten counts were recorded for the clone carrying this T cell receptor (beta chain). Its cognate antigen is unknown. These data originate in a study of identical twins. Trimming left V 6 bases short and J 6 bases short, with 15 bases between. CDR3 length equals 14 residues. TCRdb reprocessed the 5' RACE reads via MiXCR and lists one record per CDR3 protein. The data show roughly 700,000 distinct CDR3 sequences, with less than 10% seen just once and 0.75% to 1% held by the top ten. Study-wide results and limits: When twins shared out-of-frame alpha sequences, those sequences had excess low generation probability. The study drew conclusions from cross-sectional statistical analysis, not from following the same donors. The abundant beta clonotypes from cord blood had fewer insertions, and memory repertoires had none of this.

This sample was shared with a second study, whose subject was yellow fever vaccine responses in identical twins.

The receptor was derived from a woman younger than 30 in good health. Sequencing was performed on PBMCs. V is TRBV12-3 or TRBV12-4 and J is TRBJ2-1; D may be TRBD1 (5 bases). CDR3 in amino acids: CASRPPGQGNEQFF. CDR3 DNA sequence: TGTGCCAGCAGACCCCCGGGCCAGGGCAATGAGCAGTTCTTC.